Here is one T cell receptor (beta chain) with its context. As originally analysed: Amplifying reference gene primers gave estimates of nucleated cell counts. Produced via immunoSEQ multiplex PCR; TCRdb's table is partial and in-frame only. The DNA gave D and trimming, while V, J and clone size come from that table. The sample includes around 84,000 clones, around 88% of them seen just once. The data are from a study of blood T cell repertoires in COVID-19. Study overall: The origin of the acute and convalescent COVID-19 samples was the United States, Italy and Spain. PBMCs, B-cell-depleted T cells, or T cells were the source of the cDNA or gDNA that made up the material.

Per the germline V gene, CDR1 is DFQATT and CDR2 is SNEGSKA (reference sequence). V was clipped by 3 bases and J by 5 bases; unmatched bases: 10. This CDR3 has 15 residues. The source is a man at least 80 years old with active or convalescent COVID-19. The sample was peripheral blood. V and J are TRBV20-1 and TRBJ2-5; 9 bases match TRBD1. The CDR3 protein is CSASMGQGSWETQYF. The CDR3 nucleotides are TGCAGTGCTAGTATGGGACAGGGTTCATGGGAGACCCAGTACTTC.